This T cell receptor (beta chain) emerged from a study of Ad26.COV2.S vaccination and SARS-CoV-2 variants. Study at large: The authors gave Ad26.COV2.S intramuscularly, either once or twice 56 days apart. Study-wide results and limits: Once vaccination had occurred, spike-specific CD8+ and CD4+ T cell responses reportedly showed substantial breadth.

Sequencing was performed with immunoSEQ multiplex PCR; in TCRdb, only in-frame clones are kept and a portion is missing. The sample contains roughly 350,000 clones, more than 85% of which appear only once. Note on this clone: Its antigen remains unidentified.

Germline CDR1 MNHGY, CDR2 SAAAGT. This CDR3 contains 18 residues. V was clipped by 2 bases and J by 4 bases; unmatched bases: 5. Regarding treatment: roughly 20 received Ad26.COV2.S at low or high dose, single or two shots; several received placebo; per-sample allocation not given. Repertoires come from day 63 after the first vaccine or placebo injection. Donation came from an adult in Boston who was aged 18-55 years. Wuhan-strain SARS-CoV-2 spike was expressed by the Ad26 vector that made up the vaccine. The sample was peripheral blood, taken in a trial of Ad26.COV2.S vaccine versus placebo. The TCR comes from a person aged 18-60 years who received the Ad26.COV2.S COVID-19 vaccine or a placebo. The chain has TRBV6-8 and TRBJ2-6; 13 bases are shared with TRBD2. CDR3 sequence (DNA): TGTGCCAGCAGTTACGGGGGACTAGCGGGAAGAGGGGCCAACGTCCTGACTTTC. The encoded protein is CASSYGGLAGRGANVLTF.